This TCR beta chain comes out of a study of early T cells in non-severe SARS-CoV-2 infection. Study at large: Sequencing input comprised bulk RNA from unsorted whole blood; chain pairing was not available.

This clonotype was detected only a few times. The target antigen is unknown. Researchers attached unique molecular identifiers to individual cDNA molecules. Via MiXCR, TCRdb re-called the 5' RACE reads, giving one row per CDR3 protein. The sample carries tens of thousands of distinct CDR3 sequences, 8% to 13% recorded once. Points from the study as a whole: VDJdb matches were skewed toward anti-spike CD8 T cell responses.

This clonotype was sampled from an adult who was a healthcare worker with PCR-confirmed SARS-CoV-2 infection or an uninfected control (not recorded which). Sequenced material: whole blood.

The CDR3 nucleotides are TGCGCCAGCAGCGCGGGGGGCATGAATACGCAGTATTTT. Its protein is CASSAGGMNTQYF. This chain uses TRBV5-1 with TRBJ2-3; 8 bases are a match to TRBD2. After removal of 4 bases from V and 7 bases from J, the junction contained 5 bases not matched to a gene. The CDR3 totals 13 residues. Germline V gene sequence: CDR1 SGHRS, CDR2 YFSETQ. The variable domain in full, completed from reference TRBV5-1 and TRBJ2-3, reads KAGVTQTPRYLIKTRGQQVTLSCSPISGHRSVSWYQQTPGQGLQFLFEYFSETQRNKGNFPGRFSGRQFSNSRSEMNVSTLELGDSALYLCASSAGGMNTQYFGPGTRLTVL.